This T cell receptor beta chain was retrieved from a study of blood T cells in healthy people across ages. General study results and limits: With unsorted PBMCs, a conclusive comparison of naive versus antigen-experienced cells was not possible.

Combining a sample-barcoded 5' primer with a J-beta primer mix, a second PCR ran for roughly 7 to 11 cycles. Using its own MiXCR run on the 5' RACE reads, TCRdb lists one record per CDR3 protein. The sample includes around 1,900,000 distinct CDR3 sequences, about 39% of them seen just once. Trimming left V 11 bases short and J 0 bases short, with 20 bases between. CDR1 is SNHLY, CDR2 FYNNEI, per germline. The CDR3 spans 16 residues. In regard to this clonotype: Antigen specificity is unknown.

The draw of peripheral blood yielded roughly 9.4 milliliters from each donor. Total RNA, at least 5.5 micrograms per sample, was extracted from PBMCs. The sample was blood. The TCR was taken from a human donor in good health. V is TRBV2 and J is TRBJ2-1; D not resolved. CDR3 sequence reads: CAGDVVHGSSYNEQFF. CDR3 bases: TGTGCCGGCGATGTCGTTCATGGATCCTCCTACAATGAGCAGTTCTTC.